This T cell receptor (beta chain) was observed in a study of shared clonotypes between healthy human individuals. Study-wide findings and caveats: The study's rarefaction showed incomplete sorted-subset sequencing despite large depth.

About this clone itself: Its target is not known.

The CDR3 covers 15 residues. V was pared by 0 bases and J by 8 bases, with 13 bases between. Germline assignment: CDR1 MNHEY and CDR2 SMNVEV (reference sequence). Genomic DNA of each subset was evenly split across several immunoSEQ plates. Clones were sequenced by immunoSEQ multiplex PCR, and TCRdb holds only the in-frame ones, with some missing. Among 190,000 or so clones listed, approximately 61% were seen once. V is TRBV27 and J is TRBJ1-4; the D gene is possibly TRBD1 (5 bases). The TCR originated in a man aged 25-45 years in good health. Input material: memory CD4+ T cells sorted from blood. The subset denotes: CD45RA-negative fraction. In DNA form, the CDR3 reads TGTGCCAGCAGTTTATCCGCCGGGACCGAGGAAAAACTGTTTTTT. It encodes CASSLSAGTEEKLFF.